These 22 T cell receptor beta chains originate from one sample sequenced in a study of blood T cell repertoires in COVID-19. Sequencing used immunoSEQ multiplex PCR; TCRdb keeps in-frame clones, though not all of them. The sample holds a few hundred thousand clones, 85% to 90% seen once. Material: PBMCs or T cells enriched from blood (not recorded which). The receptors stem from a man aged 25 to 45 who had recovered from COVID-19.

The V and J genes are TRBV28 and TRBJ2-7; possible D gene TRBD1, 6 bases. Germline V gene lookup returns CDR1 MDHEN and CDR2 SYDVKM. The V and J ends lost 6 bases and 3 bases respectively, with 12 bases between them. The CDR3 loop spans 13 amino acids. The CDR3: CASRGTSNYEQYF. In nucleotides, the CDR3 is TGTGCCAGCAGGGGGACATCAAACTACGAGCAGTACTTC. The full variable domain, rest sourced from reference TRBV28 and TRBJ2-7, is DVKVTQSSRYLVKRTGEKVFLECVQDMDHENMFWYRQDPGLGLRLIYFSYDVKMKEKGDIPEGYSVSREKKERFSLILESASTNQTSMYLCASRGTSNYEQYFGPGTRLTVT.

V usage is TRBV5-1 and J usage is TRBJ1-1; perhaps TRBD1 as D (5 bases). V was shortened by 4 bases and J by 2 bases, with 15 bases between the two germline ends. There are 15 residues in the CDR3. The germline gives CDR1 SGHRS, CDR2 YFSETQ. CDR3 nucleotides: TGCGCCAGCAGCGCGGCGACAGCTTTTAACACTGAAGCTTTCTTT. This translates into CASSAATAFNTEAFF.

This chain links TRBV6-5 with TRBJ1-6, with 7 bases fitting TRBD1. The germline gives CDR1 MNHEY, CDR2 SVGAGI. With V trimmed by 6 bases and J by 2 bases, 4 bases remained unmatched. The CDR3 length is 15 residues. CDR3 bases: TGTGCCAGCAGCGGACAGGACGCCTATAATTCACCCCTCCACTTT. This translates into CASSGQDAYNSPLHF.

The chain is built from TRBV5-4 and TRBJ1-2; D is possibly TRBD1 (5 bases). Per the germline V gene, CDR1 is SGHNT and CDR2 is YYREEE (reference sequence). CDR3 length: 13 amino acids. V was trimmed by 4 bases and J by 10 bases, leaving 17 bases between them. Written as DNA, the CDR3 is TGTGCCAGCAGCGCGGGACCGGCCGCGGCCTACACCTTC. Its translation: CASSAGPAAAYTF.

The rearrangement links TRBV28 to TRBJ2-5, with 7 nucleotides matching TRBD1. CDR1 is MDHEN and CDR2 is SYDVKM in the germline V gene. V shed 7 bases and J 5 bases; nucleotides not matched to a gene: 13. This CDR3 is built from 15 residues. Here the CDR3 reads CASMETGDSDETQYF. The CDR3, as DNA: TGTGCCAGCATGGAAACCGGGGACAGTGATGAGACCCAGTACTTC.

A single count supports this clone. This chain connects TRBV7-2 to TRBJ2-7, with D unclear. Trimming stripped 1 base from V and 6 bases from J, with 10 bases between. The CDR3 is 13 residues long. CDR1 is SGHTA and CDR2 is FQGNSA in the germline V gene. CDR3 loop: CASSLVSIGEQYF. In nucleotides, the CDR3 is TGTGCCAGCAGCTTAGTTTCTATCGGCGAGCAGTACTTC.

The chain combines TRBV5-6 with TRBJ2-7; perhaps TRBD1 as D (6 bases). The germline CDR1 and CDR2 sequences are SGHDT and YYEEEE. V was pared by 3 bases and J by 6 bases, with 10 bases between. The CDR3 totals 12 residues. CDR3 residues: CASSSGVGEQYF. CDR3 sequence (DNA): TGTGCCAGCAGCTCAGGGGTCGGCGAGCAGTACTTC.

CDR3 protein: CAISEPGLGGYNEQFF. CDR3 in DNA: TGTGCCATCAGTGAGCCGGGACTAGGAGGCTACAATGAGCAGTTCTTC. The J gene is TRBJ2-1, the V gene TRBV10-3; TRBD2 matches 8 bases. The junction had 6 bases not matched to a gene; V was cut back by 2 bases and J by 3 bases. CDR1 and CDR2 from the germline V gene are ENHRY and SYGVKD. The CDR3 contains 16 residues.

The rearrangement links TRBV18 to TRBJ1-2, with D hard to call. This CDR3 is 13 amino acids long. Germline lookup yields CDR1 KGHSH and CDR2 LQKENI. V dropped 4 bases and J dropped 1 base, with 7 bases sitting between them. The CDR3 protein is CASSLKLNYGYTF. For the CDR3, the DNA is TGTGCCAGCTCACTTAAACTTAACTATGGCTACACCTTC.

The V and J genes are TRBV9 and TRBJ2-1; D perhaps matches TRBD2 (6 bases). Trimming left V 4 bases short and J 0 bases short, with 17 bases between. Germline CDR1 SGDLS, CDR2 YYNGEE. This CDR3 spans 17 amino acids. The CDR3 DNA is TGTGCCAGCAGCTCCCGGGGGAGGTCCTACTCCTACAATGAGCAGTTCTTC. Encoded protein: CASSSRGRSYSYNEQFF.

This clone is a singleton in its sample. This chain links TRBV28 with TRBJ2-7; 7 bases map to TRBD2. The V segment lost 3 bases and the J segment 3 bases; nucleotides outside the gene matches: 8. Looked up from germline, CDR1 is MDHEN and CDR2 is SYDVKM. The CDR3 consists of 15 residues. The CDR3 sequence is CASSFRLAGIYEQYF. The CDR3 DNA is TGTGCCAGCAGTTTCCGACTAGCAGGTATCTACGAGCAGTACTTC.

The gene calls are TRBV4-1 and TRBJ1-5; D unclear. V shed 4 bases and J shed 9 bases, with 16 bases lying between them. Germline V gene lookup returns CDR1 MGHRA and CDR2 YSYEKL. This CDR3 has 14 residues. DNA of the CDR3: TGCGCCAGCAGCCCCACAGCCCTAATCGGGCCCCAGCATTTT. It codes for CASSPTALIGPQHF.

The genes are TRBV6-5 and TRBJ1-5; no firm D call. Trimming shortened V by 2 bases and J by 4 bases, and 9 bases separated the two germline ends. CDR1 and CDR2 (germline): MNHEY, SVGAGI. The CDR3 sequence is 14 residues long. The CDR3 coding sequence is TGTGCCAGCAGTTACGGTCCCAGTAATCAGCCCCAGCATTTT. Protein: CASSYGPSNQPQHF.

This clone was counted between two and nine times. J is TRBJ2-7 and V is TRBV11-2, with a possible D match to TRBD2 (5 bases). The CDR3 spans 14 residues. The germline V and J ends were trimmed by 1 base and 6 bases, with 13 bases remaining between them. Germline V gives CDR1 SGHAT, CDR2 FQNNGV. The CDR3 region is CASSLGLAEGEQYF. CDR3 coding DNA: TGTGCCAGCAGCTTAGGGCTAGCTGAGGGCGAGCAGTACTTC.

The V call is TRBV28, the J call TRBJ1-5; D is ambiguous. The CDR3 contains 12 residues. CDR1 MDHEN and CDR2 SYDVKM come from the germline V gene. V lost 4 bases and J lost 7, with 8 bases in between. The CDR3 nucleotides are TGTGCCAGCAGTTCCCCGCGACAGCCCCAGCATTTT. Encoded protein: CASSSPRQPQHF.

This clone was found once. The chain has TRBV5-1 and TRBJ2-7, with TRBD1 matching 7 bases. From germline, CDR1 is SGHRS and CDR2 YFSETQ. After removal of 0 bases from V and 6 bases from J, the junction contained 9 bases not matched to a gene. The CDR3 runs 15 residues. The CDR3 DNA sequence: TGCGCCAGCAGCTTGGAAGGGGGCGAAAGTCGCGAGCAGTACTTC. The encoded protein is CASSLEGGESREQYF.

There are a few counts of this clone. Written as DNA, the CDR3 is TGTGCCAGCAGTTACAGAGCCAATCAGCCCCAGCATTTT. Protein product: CASSYRANQPQHF. This chain connects TRBV12-3 or TRBV12-4 to TRBJ1-5; D uncertain. The CDR3 runs to 13 residues. Deletions cut 4 bases from V and 3 bases from J, with 7 bases between.

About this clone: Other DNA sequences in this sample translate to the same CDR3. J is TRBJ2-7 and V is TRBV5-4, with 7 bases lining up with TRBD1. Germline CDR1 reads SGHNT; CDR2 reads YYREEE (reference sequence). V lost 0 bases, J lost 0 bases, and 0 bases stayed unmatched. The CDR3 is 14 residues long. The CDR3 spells CASSLDRGSYEQYF. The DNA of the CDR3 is TGTGCCAGCAGCTTGGACAGGGGCTCCTACGAGCAGTACTTC.

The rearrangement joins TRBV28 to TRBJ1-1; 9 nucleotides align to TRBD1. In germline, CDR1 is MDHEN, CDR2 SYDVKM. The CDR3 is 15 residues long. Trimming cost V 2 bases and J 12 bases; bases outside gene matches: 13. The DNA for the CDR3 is TGTGCCAGCAGTTTACCAACGCGAGGACAGGGGACGCCTTTCTTT. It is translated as CASSLPTRGQGTPFF.

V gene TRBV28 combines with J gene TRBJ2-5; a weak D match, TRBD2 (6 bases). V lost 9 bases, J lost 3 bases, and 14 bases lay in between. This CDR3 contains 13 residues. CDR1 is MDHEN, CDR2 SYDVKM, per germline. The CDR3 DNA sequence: TGTGCCAGTGAAGCGGGCGACAAAGAGACCCAGTACTTC. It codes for CASEAGDKETQYF.

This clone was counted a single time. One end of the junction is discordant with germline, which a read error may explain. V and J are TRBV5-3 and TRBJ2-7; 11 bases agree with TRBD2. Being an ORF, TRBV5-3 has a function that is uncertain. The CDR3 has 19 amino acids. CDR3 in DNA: TGTGTCAGAAGCCGAGAACTGACTAGCGGGACCTCTTTGGGCTACGAGCAGTACTTC. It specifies CVRSRELTSGTSLGYEQYF.

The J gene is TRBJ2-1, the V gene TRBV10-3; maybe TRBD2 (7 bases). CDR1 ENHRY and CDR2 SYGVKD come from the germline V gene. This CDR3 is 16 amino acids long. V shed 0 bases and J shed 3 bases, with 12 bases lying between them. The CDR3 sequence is CAISESRGAVYNEQFF. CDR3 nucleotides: TGTGCCATCAGTGAGTCCCGGGGGGCGGTCTACAATGAGCAGTTCTTC.